The 13 T cell receptor beta chains below come from one sample, sequenced in a study of cytomegalovirus exposure and HLA in healthy donors. In the PCR, 60 Vbeta and 13 Jbeta primers were used. The protocol was immunoSEQ multiplex PCR, while the TCRdb copy is restricted to in-frame clones and leaves out a portion. The sample holds more than 250,000 clones, about 90% seen once. The material sequenced was PBMCs. The receptor set was obtained from a woman aged 18-30 years in good health and CMV-seronegative.

As for this clone: An end of the junction differs from the germline gene, which may be a read error. This chain joins TRBV4-1 and TRBJ2-7; D call uncertain. The CDR3 has 14 amino acids. Looked up from germline, CDR1 is MGHRA and CDR2 is YSYEKL. The CDR3 region is CASSQDQWSYGQYF. For the CDR3, the DNA is TGCGCCAGCAGCCAAGATCAGTGGAGCTACGGGCAGTACTTC.

The rearrangement links TRBV9 to TRBJ2-7, with D unresolved. Trimming left V 0 bases short and J 3 bases short, with 10 bases between. Germline values: CDR1 SGDLS, CDR2 YYNGEE. The CDR3 totals 14 residues. The CDR3 is CASSVGELSYEQYF. The CDR3 DNA reads as TGTGCCAGCAGCGTAGGCGAACTAAGCTACGAGCAGTACTTC.

Only one count was recorded for this clone. This rearrangement joins TRBV5-1 to TRBJ1-5, with TRBD1 matching 9 bases. J gave up 8 bases and V 4 bases, and 7 bases lay outside the gene matches. CDR1 is SGHRS and CDR2 is YFSETQ in the germline V gene. The CDR3 is made up of 14 amino acids. This CDR3 is CASSPDRGGEPQHF. The CDR3 bases are TGCGCCAGCAGCCCGGACAGGGGTGGGGAGCCCCAGCATTTT.

CDR3: CAISRGTDLYEQYF. CDR3 DNA sequence: TGTGCCATCAGCCGCGGGACAGACCTCTACGAGCAGTACTTC. The chain joins TRBV10-3 to TRBJ2-7, with a tentative D call TRBD1 (7 bases). The CDR3 loop spans 14 amino acids. Trimming stripped 6 bases from V and 3 bases from J, with 15 bases between. CDR1 and CDR2 from the germline V gene are ENHRY and SYGVKD.

This clone was seen once. This chain links TRBV5-4 with TRBJ2-5; tentatively, D is TRBD2 (5 bases). Germline V CDR1 and CDR2: SGHNT, YYREEE (reference sequence). CDR3 length: 14 amino acids. With 0 bases removed from V and 7 bases from J, the gap between germline ends came to 13 bases. The CDR3 DNA follows: TGTGCCAGCAGCTTGGAGACGGACTGGGGGACCCAGTACTTC. It specifies CASSLETDWGTQYF.

The chain combines TRBV18 with TRBJ1-5, with D possibly TRBD1 on 6 matching bases. The CDR3 consists of 14 residues. Germline loops: CDR1 KGHSH, CDR2 LQKENI. Trimming removed 3 bases at V and 7 bases at J, with 13 bases between. The CDR3 spells CASSPTGPGQPQHF. CDR3 sequence (DNA): TGTGCCAGCTCACCTACAGGGCCGGGACAGCCCCAGCATTTT.

The chain recombines TRBV27 with TRBJ1-2; 7 bases align to TRBD1. CDR3 length: 17 residues. CDR1 is MNHEY and CDR2 is SMNVEV in the germline V gene (reference sequence). The V and J ends lost 0 bases and 0 bases, in that order; junction bases with no gene match: 7. The CDR3 sequence: CASSLSWVTGSNYGYTF. In nucleotides, the CDR3 is TGTGCCAGCAGTTTATCGTGGGTGACAGGGTCTAACTATGGCTACACCTTC.

Worth noting for this clone: A read error may account for a junction end that differs from germline. The CDR3 is CSSSLGVETQYF. The CDR3 coding sequence is TGTTCCAGCAGCTTGGGCGTGGAGACCCAGTACTTC. The V call is TRBV7-9, the J call TRBJ2-5; D not resolved. CDR3 length: 12 residues. Germline CDR1 is SEHNR and CDR2 is FQNEAQ (reference sequence).

This chain joins TRBV4-2 and TRBJ2-7; 10 bases are shared with TRBD2. This CDR3 has 16 residues. CDR1 LGHNA and CDR2 YNFKEQ come from the germline V gene. Trimming took 0 bases from V and 3 from J; bases not matched to a gene: 5. CDR3 sequence reads: CASSQEVAGGYYEQYF. As DNA, the CDR3 is TGTGCCAGCAGCCAAGAAGTAGCGGGGGGTTACTACGAGCAGTACTTC.

This chain uses TRBV19 with TRBJ2-7; a weak D match, TRBD2 (6 bases). This CDR3 comprises 16 residues. Looked up from germline, CDR1 is LNHDA and CDR2 is SQIVND (reference sequence). V was cut by 3 bases and J by 4 bases, with 19 bases left in between. In nucleotides, the CDR3 is TGTGCCAGTAGTATCGATAGCCTTGGTGGGAGGTACGAGCAGTACTTC. Its translation is CASSIDSLGGRYEQYF.

V gene TRBV7-9 combines with J gene TRBJ1-5; possibly TRBD1 for D (5 bases). V gave up 1 base and J gave up 0 bases, with 13 bases separating them. The germline V gene encodes CDR1 SEHNR and CDR2 FQNEAQ (reference sequence). This CDR3 is built from 17 residues. The CDR3: CASSLGQGAYSNQPQHF. CDR3 bases: TGTGCCAGCAGCTTAGGCCAGGGTGCATATAGCAATCAGCCCCAGCATTTT.

The CDR3 bases are TGTGCCAGCAGCCTAAGCCCCATAGCGGAATACAATGAGCAGTTCTTC. Translation gives CASSLSPIAEYNEQFF. V and J are TRBV7-6 and TRBJ2-1; the D gene is possibly TRBD2 (6 bases). V gave up 5 bases and J gave up 4 bases, with 18 bases separating them. The length of the CDR3 is 16 residues. CDR1 is SGHVS and CDR2 is FNYEAQ in the germline V gene.

The chain links TRBV2 to TRBJ1-6, with D maybe TRBD1 (6 bases). The V end was cut by 7 bases, the J end by 12 bases, with 19 bases between. CDR1 is SNHLY and CDR2 is FYNNEI in the germline V gene. The CDR3 runs to 14 residues. CDR3 residues: CASNVKQGLEPLHF. Here the CDR3 DNA reads TGTGCCAGCAACGTGAAACAGGGCCTAGAACCCCTCCACTTT.